This entry describes one TCR beta chain. What it binds is unknown. The data are from a study of CD8 T cells in Susac syndrome. Whole-study findings and limits: A relatively small number of individuals underwent TCR sequencing and HLA analysis. Repertoires of Susac syndrome CD4+ T cells lacked clonal expansion.

With random hexamers, 0.5 to 1 ug RNA was reverse transcribed. TCRdb reprocessed the immunoSEQ multiplex PCR reads with MiXCR, giving one entry per CDR3 protein. Of about 150,000 distinct CDR3 sequences in the sample, 90% to 95% were seen once. With 4 bases removed from V and 2 bases from J, the gap between germline ends came to 14 bases. The germline CDR1 and CDR2 sequences are SGDLS and YYNGEE. The CDR3 covers 15 residues. Sequencing targeted TCR beta in T cells from blood (CD8+ and CD4+). The sequenced material came from CD4+ T cells from PBMCs. The V call is TRBV9, the J call TRBJ2-3, with a possible D match to TRBD1 (6 bases). The receptor's source is a human donor with Susac syndrome. The CDR3 protein is CASSRRGAYTDTQYF. Here the CDR3 DNA reads TGTGCCAGCAGCCGCAGGGGCGCCTACACAGATACGCAGTATTTT.